Sequencing of this T cell receptor beta chain was carried out in a study of STAT3 mutations in large granular lymphocyte leukemia. V lost 5 bases to trimming and J lost 0 bases, with 11 bases between them. CDR1 and CDR2 (germline): SQVTM, ANQGSEA. CDR3 length equals 13 residues. Broader study findings: In T-cell large granular lymphocyte leukemia, about half of patients showed multiple immunodominant subclonotypes.

Only in-frame clones appear in the TCRdb table, and some are missing; sequencing was by immunoSEQ multiplex PCR. This table holds approximately 13,000 clones, over 85% found once. About this clone: The antigen is not known.

V usage is TRBV29-1 and J usage is TRBJ2-7; D gene unclear. The sequencing input was peripheral blood mononuclear cells. The TCR originated in a man aged 35 to 55 with T-cell large granular lymphocyte leukemia. Some clones in this sample may be carry-over from other donors' samples. The DNA of the CDR3 is TGCAGCGTTCAACCCCAGAGCTCCTACGAGCAGTACTTC. Encoded protein: CSVQPQSSYEQYF.